This is a list of T cell receptor beta chains from one sample in a study of cytomegalovirus exposure and HLA in healthy donors. Repertoires were generated with immunoSEQ multiplex PCR, while TCRdb's copy carries only in-frame clones and drops some. The table includes some 150,000 clones, just under 80% detected once. The sequencing sample was made of PBMCs. These receptors originate from a man younger than 45 in good health and CMV-seronegative. The CDR3 runs from the conserved cysteine through the conserved F or W. D genes are given only for firm matches. Size tells how often a clone was seen (once, few, many) or the class of an expanded clone, and some rows leave it out.

J gene | clone size | V gene | D gene | CDR3 protein | CDR3 DNA
TRBJ2-2 | - | TRBV19 | TRBD1 | CASSIAGGWDTGELFF | TGTGCCAGTAGTATAGCAGGGGGCTGGGACACCGGGGAGCTGTTTTTT
TRBJ1-5 | - | TRBV6-5 | - | CASSYKEASNQPQHF | TGTGCCAGCAGTTACAAGGAGGCGAGCAATCAGCCCCAGCATTTT
TRBJ2-1 | - | TRBV7-2 | TRBD2 | CASSLSFLAGGGNEQFF | TGTGCCAGCAGCTTAAGTTTTCTAGCGGGGGGAGGGAATGAGCAGTTCTTC
TRBJ2-5 | - | TRBV5-1 | TRBD2 | CASSFGRAGGRETQYF | TGCGCCAGCAGCTTCGGAAGAGCGGGGGGGCGGGAGACCCAGTACTTC
TRBJ2-4 | - | TRBV4-1 | TRBD1 | CASSQMRTGKNIQYF | TGCGCCAGCAGCCAAATGAGGACAGGAAAAAACATTCAGTACTTC
TRBJ2-7 | - | TRBV7-9 | TRBD1 | CASSSWTGNYEQYF | TGTGCCAGCAGCTCCTGGACAGGGAACTACGAGCAGTACTTC
TRBJ2-2 | - | TRBV29-1 | TRBD2 | CSVRKGLAGGGELFF | TGCAGCGTCCGCAAGGGGCTAGCGGGAGGCGGGGAGCTGTTTTTT
TRBJ2-1 | few | TRBV7-8 | - | CASSLAVSPHNEQFF | TGTGCCAGCAGCTTAGCAGTAAGCCCTCACAATGAGCAGTTCTTC
TRBJ2-1 | - | TRBV2 | - | CASSEAPRGNNEQFF | TGTGCCAGCAGTGAAGCTCCTCGGGGGAACAATGAGCAGTTCTTC
TRBJ2-1 | once | TRBV5-1 | - | CASSFGTGYNEQFF | TGCGCCAGCAGCTTTGGGACTGGCTACAATGAGCAGTTCTTC
TRBJ1-2 | - | TRBV6-5 | TRBD1 | CASSYSGTGGVGYTF | TGTGCCAGCAGTTACTCGGGGACAGGGGGCGTTGGCTACACCTTC
TRBJ2-1 | - | TRBV2 | - | CATHGYAYNEQFF | TGTGCCACCCACGGGTACGCCTACAATGAGCAGTTCTTC
TRBJ2-1 | - | TRBV13 | - | CASSPLIRTLIPQPSSYNEQFF | TGTGCCAGCAGCCCCTTGATACGGACACTGATTCCTCAACCCAGCTCCTACAATGAGCAGTTCTTC
TRBJ1-1 | - | TRBV2 | - | CASEADTMNTEAFF | TGTGCCAGCGAGGCGGACACTATGAACACTGAAGCTTTCTTT
TRBJ2-3 | - | TRBV5-1 | TRBD1 | CASSPGTGTDTQYF | TGCGCCAGCAGCCCCGGGACAGGGACAGATACGCAGTATTTT
TRBJ2-5 | once | TRBV6-5 | TRBD1 | CASSYRTGAKKTQYF | TGTGCCAGCAGTTATCGGACAGGGGCGAAAAAGACCCAGTACTTC
TRBJ1-1 | - | TRBV20-1 | - | CSAAGNTEAFF | TGCAGTGCAGCCGGGAACACTGAAGCTTTCTTT
TRBJ2-7 | - | TRBV25-1 | TRBD1 | CASSETGVGSSYEQYF | TGTGCCAGCAGTGAAACAGGGGTAGGTAGCTCCTACGAGCAGTACTTC
TRBJ2-7 | - | TRBV25-1 | TRBD1 | CASRQTGGSGYEQYF | TGTGCCAGCAGGCAGACAGGGGGAAGCGGCTACGAGCAGTACTTC
TRBJ2-7 | - | TRBV28 | TRBD2 | CASSFSGSSYEQYF | TGTGCCAGCAGTTTTAGCGGGAGCTCCTACGAGCAGTACTTC
TRBJ2-7 | once | TRBV29-1 | TRBD1 | CSVSKQGPYEQYF | TGCAGCGTTTCCAAACAGGGGCCCTACGAGCAGTACTTC
TRBJ2-1 | many | TRBV6-4 | TRBD2 | CASSQISGSSDEQFF | TGTGCCAGCAGTCAGATTAGCGGGAGTAGCGATGAGCAGTTCTTC
TRBJ2-1 | - | TRBV10-1 | TRBD1 | CASSGISDDRGIYEQFF | TGCGCCAGCAGTGGAATTTCGGACGACAGGGGGATCTATGAGCAGTTCTTC
TRBJ1-4 | - | TRBV5-4 | - | CASSQGLRDHNEKLFF | TGTGCCAGCAGCCAGGGGCTCCGGGATCACAATGAAAAACTGTTTTTT
TRBJ2-7 | - | TRBV7-9 | - | CASSDPIRVYEQYF | TGTGCCAGCAGCGATCCTATCAGGGTCTACGAGCAGTACTTC
TRBJ1-1 | once | TRBV10-1 | - | CASSEFTETGKAFF | TGCGCCAGCAGTGAGTTTACCGAAACGGGGAAAGCTTTCTTT
TRBJ2-2 | - | TRBV7-2 | TRBD2 | CASSSSGRTHRELFF | TGTGCCAGCAGCTCCAGCGGGAGGACCCATCGGGAGCTGTTTTTT
TRBJ1-1 | - | TRBV28 | - | CASREVLNTEAFF | TGTGCCAGCCGGGAGGTACTGAACACTGAAGCTTTCTTT
TRBJ2-6 | - | TRBV11-3 | - | CASSLGGGRGDRGANVLTF | TGTGCCAGCAGCTTAGGAGGAGGCAGGGGGGATCGAGGGGCCAACGTCCTGACTTTC
TRBJ2-7 | - | TRBV28 | - | CASIQPGTSYERQYF | TGTGCCAGCATTCAGCCGGGAACCTCCTACGAGCGGCAGTACTTC
TRBJ1-1 | - | TRBV6-6 | - | CASIVRGSNTEAFF | TGTGCCAGCATTGTGCGGGGCAGTAACACTGAAGCTTTCTTT
TRBJ2-7 | - | TRBV10-2 | TRBD1 | CASSGLGQGASYEQYF | TGCGCCAGCAGTGGGCTGGGACAGGGGGCTTCCTACGAGCAGTACTTC
TRBJ2-1 | - | TRBV11-2 | TRBD2 | CASSPLSGRRNEQFF | TGTGCCAGCAGCCCTCTTAGCGGGAGAAGGAATGAGCAGTTCTTC
TRBJ2-1 | few | TRBV5-6 | TRBD1 | CASSQTGNEQFF | TGTGCCAGCAGCCAGACAGGGAATGAGCAGTTCTTC
TRBJ2-7 | - | TRBV10-1 | TRBD1 | CASSDGQGVYEQYF | TGCGCCAGCAGTGATGGACAGGGGGTCTACGAGCAGTACTTC
TRBJ1-5 | - | TRBV28 | TRBD1 | CASSHGQGAVQPQHF | TGTGCCAGCAGTCACGGACAGGGGGCGGTTCAGCCCCAGCATTTT
TRBJ2-7 | - | TRBV7-9 | - | CASSLATVYVLYF | TGTGCCAGCAGCTTAGCCACAGTGTACGTGCTGTACTTC
TRBJ1-1 | few | TRBV5-4 | - | CASKHRELTDTEAFF | TGTGCCAGCAAACACAGGGAACTCACGGACACTGAAGCTTTCTTT
TRBJ2-7 | - | TRBV4-1 | - | CASSPVLVWSREQYF | TGCGCCAGCAGCCCCGTGCTCGTGTGGTCGAGGGAGCAGTACTTC
TRBJ2-5 | - | TRBV5-6 | - | CASSPRTGQLQETQYF | TGTGCCAGCAGCCCGCGAACCGGACAGTTGCAAGAGACCCAGTACTTC
TRBJ2-1 | - | TRBV10-1 | TRBD1 | CASSALSGTGNAGGDEQFF | TGCGCCAGCAGCGCGCTCTCCGGGACAGGGAACGCCGGAGGGGATGAGCAGTTCTTC
TRBJ1-5 | - | TRBV7-9 | - | CASSELSQPQHF | TGTGCCAGCAGCGAGTTAAGTCAGCCCCAGCATTTT
TRBJ1-6 | many | TRBV15 | - | CATSLSMENSPLHF | TGTGCCACCAGCTTAAGCATGGAGAATTCACCCCTCCACTTT
TRBJ1-3 | - | TRBV5-5 | TRBD1 | CASSPGTDGNTIYF | TGTGCCAGCAGCCCCGGGACAGATGGAAACACCATATATTTT
TRBJ2-7 | - | TRBV9 | TRBD2 | CASSVETSGRSSYEQYF | TGTGCCAGCAGCGTAGAGACTAGCGGGCGGAGCTCCTACGAGCAGTACTTC
TRBJ1-1 | - | TRBV19 | TRBD1 | CASGTENTEAFF | TGTGCCAGCGGGACAGAGAACACTGAAGCTTTCTTT
TRBJ2-7 | - | TRBV10-3 | TRBD2 | CAISGLAEGGEQYF | TGTGCCATCAGTGGACTAGCGGAGGGGGGCGAGCAGTACTTC
TRBJ1-5 | - | TRBV10-3 | - | CAISAREGNQPQHF | TGTGCCATCAGTGCCAGGGAAGGCAATCAGCCCCAGCATTTT
TRBJ1-2 | - | TRBV7-9 | TRBD1 | CASSGGTVNGYTF | TGTGCCAGCAGCGGAGGGACAGTGAATGGCTACACCTTC
TRBJ1-3 | - | TRBV6-1 | - | CASSEAEVTLNTIYF | TGTGCCAGCAGTGAAGCGGAGGTCACCTTAAACACCATATATTTT